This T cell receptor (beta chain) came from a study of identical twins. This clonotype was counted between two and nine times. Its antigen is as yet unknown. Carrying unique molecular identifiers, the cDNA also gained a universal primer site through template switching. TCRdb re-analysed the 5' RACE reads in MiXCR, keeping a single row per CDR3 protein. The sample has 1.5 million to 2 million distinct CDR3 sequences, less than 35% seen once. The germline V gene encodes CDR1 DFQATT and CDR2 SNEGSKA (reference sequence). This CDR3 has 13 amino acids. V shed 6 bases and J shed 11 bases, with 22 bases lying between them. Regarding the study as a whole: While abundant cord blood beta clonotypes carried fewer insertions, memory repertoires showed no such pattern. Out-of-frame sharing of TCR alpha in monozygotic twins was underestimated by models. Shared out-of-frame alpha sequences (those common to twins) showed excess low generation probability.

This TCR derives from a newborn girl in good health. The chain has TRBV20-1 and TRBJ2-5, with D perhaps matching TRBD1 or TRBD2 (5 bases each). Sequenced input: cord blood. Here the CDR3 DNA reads TGCAGTGCCAAAGTCGGGGCCTACAATGAGCAGTACTTC. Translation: CSAKVGAYNEQYF.